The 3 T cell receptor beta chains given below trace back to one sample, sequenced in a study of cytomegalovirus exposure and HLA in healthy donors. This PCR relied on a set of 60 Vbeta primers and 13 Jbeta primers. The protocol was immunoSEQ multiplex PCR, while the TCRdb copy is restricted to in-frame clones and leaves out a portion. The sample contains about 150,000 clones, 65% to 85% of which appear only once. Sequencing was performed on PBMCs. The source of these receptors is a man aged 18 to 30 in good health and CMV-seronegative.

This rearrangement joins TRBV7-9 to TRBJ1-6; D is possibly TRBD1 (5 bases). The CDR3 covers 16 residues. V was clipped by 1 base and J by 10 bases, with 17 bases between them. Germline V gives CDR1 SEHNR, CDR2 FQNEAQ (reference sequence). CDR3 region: CASSLGVAGLGSPLHF. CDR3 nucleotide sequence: TGTGCCAGCAGCTTAGGTGTGGCAGGGCTGGGATCACCCCTCCACTTT.

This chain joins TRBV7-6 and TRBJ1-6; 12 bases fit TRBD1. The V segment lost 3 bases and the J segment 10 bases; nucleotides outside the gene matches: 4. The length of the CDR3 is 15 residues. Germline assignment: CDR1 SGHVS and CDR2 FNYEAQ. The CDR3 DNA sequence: TGTGCCAGCAGCTTCGGGACAGGGGGCAACTCACCCCTCCACTTT. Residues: CASSFGTGGNSPLHF.

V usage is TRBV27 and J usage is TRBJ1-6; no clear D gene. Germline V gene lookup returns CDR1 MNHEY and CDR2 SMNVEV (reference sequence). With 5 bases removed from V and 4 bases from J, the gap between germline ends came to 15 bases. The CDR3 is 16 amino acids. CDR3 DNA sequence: TGTGCCAGCAGTCGTTTAGACACGGGATATAATTCACCCCTCCACTTT. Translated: CASSRLDTGYNSPLHF.